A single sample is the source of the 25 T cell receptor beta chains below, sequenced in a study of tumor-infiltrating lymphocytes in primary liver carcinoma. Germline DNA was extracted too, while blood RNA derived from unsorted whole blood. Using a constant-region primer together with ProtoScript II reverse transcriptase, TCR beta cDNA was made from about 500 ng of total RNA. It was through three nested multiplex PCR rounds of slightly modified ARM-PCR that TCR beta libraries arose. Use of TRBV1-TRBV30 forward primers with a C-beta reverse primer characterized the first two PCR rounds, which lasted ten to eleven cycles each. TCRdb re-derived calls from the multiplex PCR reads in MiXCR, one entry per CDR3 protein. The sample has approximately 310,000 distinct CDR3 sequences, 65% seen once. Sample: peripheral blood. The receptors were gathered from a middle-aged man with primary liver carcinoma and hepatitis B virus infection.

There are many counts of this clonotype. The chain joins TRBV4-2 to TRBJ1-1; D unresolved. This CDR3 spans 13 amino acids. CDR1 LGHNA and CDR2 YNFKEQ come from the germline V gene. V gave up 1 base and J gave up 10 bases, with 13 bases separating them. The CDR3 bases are TGTGCCAGCAGCCAAGTTAGCGCCCTAGGAGCTTTCTTT. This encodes CASSQVSALGAFF.

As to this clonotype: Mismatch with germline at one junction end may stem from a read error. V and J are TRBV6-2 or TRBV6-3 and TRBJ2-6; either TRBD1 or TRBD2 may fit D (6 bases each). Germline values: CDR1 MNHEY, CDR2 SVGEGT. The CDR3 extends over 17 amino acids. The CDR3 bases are TGTGCCAGCAGTTACTCGTCTGGGGGGCCGGGGGCCAACGGCCTGACTTTC. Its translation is CASSYSSGGPGANGLTF.

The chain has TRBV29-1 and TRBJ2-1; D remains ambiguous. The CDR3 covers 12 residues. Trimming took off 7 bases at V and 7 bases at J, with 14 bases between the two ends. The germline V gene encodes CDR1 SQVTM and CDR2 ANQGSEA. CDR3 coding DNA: TGCAGCGCCTTGCTGGAGAGGAATGAGCAGTTCTTC. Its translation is CSALLERNEQFF.

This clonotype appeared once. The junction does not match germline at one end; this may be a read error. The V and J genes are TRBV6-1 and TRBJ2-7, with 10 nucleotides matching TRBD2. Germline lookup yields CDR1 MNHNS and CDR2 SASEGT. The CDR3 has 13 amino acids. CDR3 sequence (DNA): TGTGCCAGTAGGGGACTAGCGAGGAGCGAGCAGTGCTTC. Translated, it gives CASRGLARSEQCF.

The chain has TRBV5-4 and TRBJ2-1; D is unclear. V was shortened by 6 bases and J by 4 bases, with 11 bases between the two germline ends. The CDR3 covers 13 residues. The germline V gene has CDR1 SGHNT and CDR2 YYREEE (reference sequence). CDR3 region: CASNPDSYNEQFF. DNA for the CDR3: TGTGCCAGCAACCCTGATTCTTACAATGAGCAGTTCTTC.

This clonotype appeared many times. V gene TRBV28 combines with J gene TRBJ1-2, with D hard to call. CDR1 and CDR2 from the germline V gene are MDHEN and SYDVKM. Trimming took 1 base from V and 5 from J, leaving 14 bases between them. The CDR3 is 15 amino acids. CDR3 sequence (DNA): TGTGCCAGCAGTTTATCTTACCGGGAGAAGTATGGCTACACCTTC. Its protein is CASSLSYREKYGYTF.

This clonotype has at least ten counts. The CDR3 DNA follows: TGTGCCAGCAGCCAAGCCTCCTACGAGCAGTACTTC. Its protein is CASSQASYEQYF. The V gene is TRBV14, the J gene TRBJ2-7; the D is unclear. Germline V CDR1 and CDR2: SGHDN, FVKESK. This CDR3 contains 12 residues. V lost 1 base and J lost 0, with 1 base in between.

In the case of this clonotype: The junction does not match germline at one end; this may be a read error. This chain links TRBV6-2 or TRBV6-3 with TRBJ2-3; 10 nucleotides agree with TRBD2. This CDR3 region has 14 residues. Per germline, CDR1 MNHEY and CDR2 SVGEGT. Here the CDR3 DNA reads TGTGTCAGCAGTTCTAGCGGGAGTAGAGATACGCAGTATTTT. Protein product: CVSSSSGSRDTQYF.

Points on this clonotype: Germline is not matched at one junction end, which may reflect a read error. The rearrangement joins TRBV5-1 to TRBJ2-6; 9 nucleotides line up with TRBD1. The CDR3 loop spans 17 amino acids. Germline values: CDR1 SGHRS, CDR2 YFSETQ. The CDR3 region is CASSYGTGFSGANVLTF. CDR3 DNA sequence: TGCGCCAGCAGCTACGGGACAGGGTTTTCTGGGGCCAATGTCCTGACTTTC.

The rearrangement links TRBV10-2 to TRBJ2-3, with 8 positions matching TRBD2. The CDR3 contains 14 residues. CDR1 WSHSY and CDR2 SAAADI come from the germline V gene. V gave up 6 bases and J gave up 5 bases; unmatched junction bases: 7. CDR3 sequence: CASSPGGLGDTQYF. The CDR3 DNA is TGCGCCAGCAGCCCGGGGGGGCTCGGAGATACGCAGTATTTT.

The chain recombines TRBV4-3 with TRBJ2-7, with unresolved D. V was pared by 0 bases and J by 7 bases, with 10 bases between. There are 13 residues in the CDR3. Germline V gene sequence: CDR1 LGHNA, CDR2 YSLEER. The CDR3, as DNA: TGCGCCAGCAGCCAAGAAATGGATCGGGAGCAGTACTTC. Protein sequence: CASSQEMDREQYF.

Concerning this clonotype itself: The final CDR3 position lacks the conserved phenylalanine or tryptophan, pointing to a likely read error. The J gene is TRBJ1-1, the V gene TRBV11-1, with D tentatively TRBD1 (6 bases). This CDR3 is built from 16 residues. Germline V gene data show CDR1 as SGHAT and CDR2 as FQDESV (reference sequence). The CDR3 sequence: CVSSPTLTGVNTEAFH. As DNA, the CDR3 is TGTGTCAGCAGCCCCACTCTGACAGGCGTGAACACTGAAGCTTTCCAT.

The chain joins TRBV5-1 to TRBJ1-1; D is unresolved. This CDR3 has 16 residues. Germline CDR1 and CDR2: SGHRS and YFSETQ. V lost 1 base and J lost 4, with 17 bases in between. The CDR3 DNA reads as TGCGCCAGCAGCTTGCGGGAGGTCAGAGGGAGCACTGAAGCTTTCTTT. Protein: CASSLREVRGSTEAFF.

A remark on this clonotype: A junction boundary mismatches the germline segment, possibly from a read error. The CDR3 bases are TGCAACGTTAGAGTCGTCGAGACCCAGTGCTTC. As protein: CNVRVVETQCF. The chain is built from TRBV29-1 and TRBJ2-5; D uncertain. The CDR3 totals 11 residues. The germline V gene has CDR1 SQVTM and CDR2 ANQGSEA. Combining the CDR3 with reference TRBV29-1 and TRBJ2-5 gives the whole variable domain SAVISQKPSRDICQRGTSLTIQCQVDSQVTMMFWYRQQPGQSLTLIATANQGSEATYESGFVIDKFPISRPNLTFSTLTVSNMSPEDSSIYLCNVRVVETQCFGPGTRLLVL.

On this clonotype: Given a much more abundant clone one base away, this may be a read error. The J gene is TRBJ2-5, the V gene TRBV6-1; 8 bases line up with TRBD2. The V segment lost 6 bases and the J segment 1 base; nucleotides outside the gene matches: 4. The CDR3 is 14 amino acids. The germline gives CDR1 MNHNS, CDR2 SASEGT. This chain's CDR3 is CASRTSVLQETQYF. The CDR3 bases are TGTGCCAGCAGGACTAGCGTGCTCCAAGAGACCCAGTACTTC.

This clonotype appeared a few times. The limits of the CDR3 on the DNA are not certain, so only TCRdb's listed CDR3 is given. The CDR3 here is CASRVGSGTDTQYF. The chain couples TRBV21-1 to TRBJ2-3. TRBV21-1 is an annotated pseudogene. Counting both end residues, the CDR3 totals 14 amino acids.

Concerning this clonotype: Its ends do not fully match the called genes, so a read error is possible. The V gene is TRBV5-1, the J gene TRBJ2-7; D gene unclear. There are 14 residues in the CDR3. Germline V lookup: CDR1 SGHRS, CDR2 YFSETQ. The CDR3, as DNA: TGCCCCAGCAGCTTGGAGTTTCAAGTATTCGAGCAGTACTTC. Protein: CPSSLEFQVFEQYF.

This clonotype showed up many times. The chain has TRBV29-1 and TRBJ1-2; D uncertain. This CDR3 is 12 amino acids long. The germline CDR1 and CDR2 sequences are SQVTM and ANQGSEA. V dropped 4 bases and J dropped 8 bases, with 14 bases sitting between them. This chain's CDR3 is CSVGDNPVGYTF. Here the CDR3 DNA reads TGCAGCGTTGGGGATAACCCAGTGGGCTACACCTTC.

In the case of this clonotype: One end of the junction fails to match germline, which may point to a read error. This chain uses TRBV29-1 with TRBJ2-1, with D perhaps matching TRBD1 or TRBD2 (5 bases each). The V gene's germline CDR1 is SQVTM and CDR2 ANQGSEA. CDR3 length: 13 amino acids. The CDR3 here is CSVVASRVDEQLF. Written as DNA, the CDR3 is TGCAGCGTGGTCGCTAGCAGGGTAGATGAGCAGCTCTTC.

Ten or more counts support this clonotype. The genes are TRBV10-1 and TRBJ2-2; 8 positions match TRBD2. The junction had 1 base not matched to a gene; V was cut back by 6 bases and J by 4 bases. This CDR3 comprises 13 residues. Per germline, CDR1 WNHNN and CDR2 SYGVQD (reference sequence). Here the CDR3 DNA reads TGCGCCAGCAGCGGGAGGGCCACCGGGGAGCTGTTTTTT. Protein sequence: CASSGRATGELFF.

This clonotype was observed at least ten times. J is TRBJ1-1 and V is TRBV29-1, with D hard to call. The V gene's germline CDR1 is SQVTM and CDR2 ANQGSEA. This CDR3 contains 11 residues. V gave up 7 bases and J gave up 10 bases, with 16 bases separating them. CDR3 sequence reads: CSAGQTGVAFF. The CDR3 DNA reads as TGCAGCGCTGGGCAGACTGGAGTAGCTTTCTTT.

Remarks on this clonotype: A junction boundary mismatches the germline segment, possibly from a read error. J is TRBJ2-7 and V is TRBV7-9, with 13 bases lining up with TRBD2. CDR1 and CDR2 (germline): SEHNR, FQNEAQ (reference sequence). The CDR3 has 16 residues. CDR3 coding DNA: TGTGCCAGCAGCTTAGCTGGTAGACTAGCGGGAGGCGAGCGGTACTTC. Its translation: CASSLAGRLAGGERYF.

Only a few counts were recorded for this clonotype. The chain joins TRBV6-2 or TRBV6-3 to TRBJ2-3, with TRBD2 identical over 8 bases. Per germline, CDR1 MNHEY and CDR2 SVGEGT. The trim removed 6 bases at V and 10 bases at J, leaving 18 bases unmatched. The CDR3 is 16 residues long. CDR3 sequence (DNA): TGTGCCAGCAGCCACCCTGAGGGAGCGGGAGAGATGGCGCAGTATTTT. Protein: CASSHPEGAGEMAQYF.

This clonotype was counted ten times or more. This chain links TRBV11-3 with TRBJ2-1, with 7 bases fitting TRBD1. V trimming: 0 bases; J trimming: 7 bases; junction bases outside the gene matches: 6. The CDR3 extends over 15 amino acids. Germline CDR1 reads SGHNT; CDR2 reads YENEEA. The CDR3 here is CASSLDRDRANEQFF. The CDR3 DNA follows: TGTGCCAGCAGCTTAGATCGAGACAGGGCAAATGAGCAGTTCTTC. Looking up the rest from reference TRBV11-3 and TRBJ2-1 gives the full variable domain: EAGVVQSPRYKIIEKKQPVAFWCNPISGHNTLYWYLQNLGQGPELLIRYENEEAVDDSQLPKDRFSAERLKGVDSTLKIQPAELGDSAVYLCASSLDRDRANEQFFGPGTRLTVL.

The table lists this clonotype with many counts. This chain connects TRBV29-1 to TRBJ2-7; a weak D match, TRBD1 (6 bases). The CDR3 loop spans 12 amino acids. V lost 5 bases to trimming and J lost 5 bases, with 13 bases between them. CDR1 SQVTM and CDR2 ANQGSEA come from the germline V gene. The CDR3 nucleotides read TGCAGCGTTTGGACAGCAGCAGACGAGCAGTACTTC. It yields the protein CSVWTAADEQYF.